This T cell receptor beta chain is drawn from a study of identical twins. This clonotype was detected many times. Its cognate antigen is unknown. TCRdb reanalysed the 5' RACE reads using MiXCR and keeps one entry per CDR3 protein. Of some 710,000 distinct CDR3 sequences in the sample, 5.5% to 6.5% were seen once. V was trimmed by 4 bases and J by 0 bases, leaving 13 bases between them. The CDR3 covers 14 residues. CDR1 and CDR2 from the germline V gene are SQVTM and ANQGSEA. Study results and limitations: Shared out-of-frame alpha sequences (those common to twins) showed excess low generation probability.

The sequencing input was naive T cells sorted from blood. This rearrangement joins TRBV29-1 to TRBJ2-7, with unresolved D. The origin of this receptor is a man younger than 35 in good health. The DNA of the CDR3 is TGCAGCGTTGTCGGGCGGTTAAGCTCCTACGAGCAGTACTTC. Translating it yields CSVVGRLSSYEQYF.